This TCR beta chain derives from a study of T cells in Graves' hyperthyroidism and ophthalmopathy. The germline V gene encodes CDR1 LGHDT and CDR2 YNNKEL (reference sequence). V lost 1 base and J lost 2, with 9 bases in between. The CDR3 is 14 amino acids. General study findings and limits: Blood also held most thyroid clonotypes expanded beyond 0.001. Ophthalmopathy was identified by the model a median around 6 months ahead of onset.

Uncontrolled infection, other autoimmune disease, pregnancy or lactation barred patients from enrollment. Diagnoses were established using clinical symptoms, serum thyroxine and TRAb, thyroid ultrasound and orbital computed tomography. This clonotype has at least ten counts. What it binds is unknown. RNA transcripts were the template for amplifying TCR beta CDR3 regions. The TCR CDR3 was amplified in a first-round RT-PCR using the HTBI primer set. A single record per CDR3 protein comes from TCRdb applying MiXCR to the multiplex PCR reads. The sample records almost 600,000 distinct CDR3 sequences, roughly 13% being singletons.

Sequencing used blood. The rearrangement links TRBV3-1 to TRBJ2-7, with no clear D. This receptor was obtained from a woman aged 25 to 39 with Graves' hyperthyroidism that later progressed to Graves' ophthalmopathy. CDR3 coding DNA: TGTGCCAGCAGCCAAGTTGCGAACGCCTACGAGCAGTACTTC. Protein sequence: CASSQVANAYEQYF.